A single T cell receptor beta chain is shown here with its context. The antigen remains unidentified. The source of the sample is a study of breast tumors, draining lymph nodes, adjacent tissues. Notes on the study in general: Tumor T cell lymph node origin was a supported hypothesis, not proven. Compared with lymph nodes, tumors were less diverse; compared with nontumor tissue, more. The data were judged consistent with most tumor T cells coming from lymph node and expanding in tumor.

The length of the CDR3 is 15 residues. Germline loops: CDR1 MNHNY, CDR2 SVGAGI (reference sequence). V was pared by 4 bases and J by 9 bases, with 8 bases of the junction left unmatched. TCRdb reanalysed the multiplex PCR reads using MiXCR and keeps one entry per CDR3 protein. The data hold roughly 110,000 distinct CDR3 sequences, with approximately 28% observed a single time. Breast cancer patients provided tissue from their axillary draining lymph nodes. This chain uses TRBV6-6 with TRBJ1-6, with 8 bases aligning to TRBD1. Sequenced input: axillary lymph node tissue. The sequence was collected from a female donor with breast cancer. Some clones in this sample may be carry-over from other donors' samples. DNA of the CDR3: TGTGCCAGCAGTTCAACAGGGGGTGGAGGTTCACCCCTCCACTTT. Translated, it gives CASSSTGGGGSPLHF.